A single sample is the source of the 31 T cell receptor beta chains below, sequenced in a study of blood T cell repertoires in COVID-19. Generated by immunoSEQ multiplex PCR, the TCRdb table keeps only in-frame clones and is missing some. The profile covers approximately 150,000 clones, with about 79% appearing a single time and about 6.8% taken by the ten largest. Sequencing input: peripheral blood. The receptors were gathered from a woman in her 50s in a cohort sampled during active or convalescent COVID-19.

This clone was counted once. This chain connects TRBV6-5 to TRBJ1-5; no clear D gene. Germline-derived CDR1 and CDR2 are MNHEY and SVGAGI. The germline V and J ends were trimmed by 7 bases and 0 bases, with 10 bases remaining between them. CDR3 length: 14 amino acids. The CDR3 here is CASKRSYSNQPQHF. The CDR3 DNA reads as TGTGCCAGCAAAAGGAGTTATAGCAATCAGCCCCAGCATTTT.

The chain combines TRBV18 with TRBJ2-7; the match to TRBD2 covers 10 bases. The CDR3 has 14 amino acids. CDR1 is KGHSH, CDR2 LQKENI, per germline. Trimming at V came to 6 bases and at J to 4 bases, leaving 6 bases not matched to a gene. The CDR3 is CASSETSGRYEQYF. In nucleotides, the CDR3 is TGTGCCAGCTCGGAGACTAGCGGGCGTTACGAGCAGTACTTC.

The chain couples TRBV19 to TRBJ2-1, with D perhaps TRBD1 (6 bases). This CDR3 region has 12 residues. V lost 11 bases, J lost 6 bases, and 14 bases lay in between. CDR1 is LNHDA and CDR2 is SQIVND in the germline V gene (reference sequence). The CDR3 sequence: CAAGPRGNEQFF. The CDR3 region has the DNA TGTGCCGCAGGACCCAGGGGCAATGAGCAGTTCTTC.

The V call is TRBV9, the J call TRBJ2-1, with 7 positions matching TRBD1. Germline V gene data show CDR1 as SGDLS and CDR2 as YYNGEE. After removal of 4 bases from V and 4 bases from J, the junction contained 5 bases not matched to a gene. This CDR3 comprises 14 residues. This CDR3 is CASSPRQGYNEQFF. The CDR3 DNA is TGTGCCAGCAGCCCACGACAGGGATACAATGAGCAGTTCTTC.

The chain has TRBV27 and TRBJ2-7; perhaps TRBD2 as D (5 bases). The CDR3 totals 17 residues. Looked up from germline, CDR1 is MNHEY and CDR2 is SMNVEV (reference sequence). V lost 6 bases to trimming and J lost 1 base, with 22 bases between them. The CDR3 DNA is TGTGCCAGCAGCTCCTTTGGACTCCTGCTCGGGTCCTACGAGCAGTACTTC. Its translation is CASSSFGLLLGSYEQYF.

The chain joins TRBV2 to TRBJ1-3; TRBD1 might be the D (5 bases). CDR3 size: 16 residues. The V and J ends lost 9 bases and 1 base respectively, with 19 bases between them. CDR1 SNHLY and CDR2 FYNNEI come from the germline V gene. The CDR3 protein is CASRFVTGGSGNTIYF. The CDR3 bases are TGTGCCAGTCGTTTTGTGACGGGGGGGTCTGGAAACACCATATATTTT.

This clone was observed a handful of times. The chain is built from TRBV7-2 and TRBJ2-7; 7 bases agree with TRBD1. This CDR3 has 12 residues. J gave up 6 bases and V 3 bases, and 2 bases lay outside the gene matches. In germline, CDR1 is SGHTA, CDR2 FQGNSA. The CDR3 protein is CASSLGQFEQYF. The CDR3 DNA follows: TGTGCCAGCAGCTTGGGACAGTTCGAGCAGTACTTC.

The chain recombines TRBV10-2 with TRBJ2-4; 7 positions agree with TRBD1. The CDR3 totals 15 residues. The germline V gene has CDR1 WSHSY and CDR2 SAAADI. After removal of 3 bases from V and 0 bases from J, the junction contained 2 bases not matched to a gene. CDR3 nucleotide sequence: TGCGCCAGCAGTGAAAGGGGGCTAGCCAAAAACATTCAGTACTTC. It is translated as CASSERGLAKNIQYF.

The chain uses TRBV7-3 and TRBJ1-1, with D hard to call. This CDR3 has 14 amino acids. V dropped 5 bases and J dropped 0 bases, with 10 bases sitting between them. Germline V gene data show CDR1 as SGHTA and CDR2 as FQGTGA. The CDR3 nucleotides read TGTGCCAGCAGCCCCCCCCTTATGAACACTGAAGCTTTCTTT. Protein product: CASSPPLMNTEAFF.

The gene calls are TRBV9 and TRBJ2-5, with 16 nucleotides matching TRBD2. The length of the CDR3 is 16 residues. Germline V CDR1 and CDR2: SGDLS, YYNGEE. V was clipped by 4 bases and J by 2 bases; unmatched bases: 2. Here the CDR3 reads CASSLGLAGGQETQYF. CDR3 nucleotides: TGTGCCAGCAGCCTGGGACTAGCGGGGGGGCAAGAGACCCAGTACTTC.

V usage is TRBV11-2 and J usage is TRBJ2-5; 7 bases line up with TRBD2. The V segment lost 1 base and the J segment 2 bases; nucleotides outside the gene matches: 10. The germline gives CDR1 SGHAT, CDR2 FQNNGV. The CDR3 runs 17 residues. CDR3 sequence: CASSLASLGGSQETQYF. The DNA of the CDR3 is TGTGCCAGCAGCTTAGCGTCTTTGGGGGGGTCACAAGAGACCCAGTACTTC.

The J gene is TRBJ2-1, the V gene TRBV6-4; the D is unclear. This CDR3 is 15 amino acids long. CDR1 and CDR2 (germline): MRHNA, SNTAGT. V lost 5 bases, J lost 1 base, and 12 bases lay in between. DNA of the CDR3: TGTGCCAGCAGTATGGAGATCGGTTCCTACAATGAGCAGTTCTTC. Amino acids: CASSMEIGSYNEQFF.

V gene TRBV19 combines with J gene TRBJ2-1; D gene uncertain. The germline CDR1 and CDR2 sequences are LNHDA and SQIVND (reference sequence). This CDR3 spans 17 amino acids. With 7 bases removed from V and 0 bases from J, the gap between germline ends came to 19 bases. CDR3 sequence reads: CASNDPDTPSSYNEQFF. DNA for the CDR3: TGTGCCAGTAACGACCCAGACACTCCCAGCTCCTACAATGAGCAGTTCTTC.

The genes are TRBV29-1 and TRBJ2-7; a weak D match, TRBD2 (5 bases). The CDR3 totals 13 residues. Trimming took 6 bases from V and 0 from J, leaving 12 bases between them. CDR1 SQVTM and CDR2 ANQGSEA come from the germline V gene. The CDR3: CSVGLGSSYEQYF. The CDR3 nucleotides are TGCAGCGTCGGACTGGGGAGCTCCTACGAGCAGTACTTC.

This rearrangement joins TRBV30 to TRBJ1-4; the match to TRBD1 covers 7 bases. After removal of 0 bases from V and 4 bases from J, the junction contained 2 bases not matched to a gene. The CDR3 sequence is 14 residues long. Germline V gene lookup returns CDR1 GTSNPN and CDR2 SVGIG (reference sequence). The CDR3 spells CAWSVQGFNEKLFF. The CDR3 coding sequence is TGTGCCTGGAGTGTACAGGGGTTTAATGAAAAACTGTTTTTT. Based on the CDR3 plus reference TRBV30 and TRBJ1-4, the full variable domain is SQTIHQWPATLVQPVGSPLSLECTVEGTSNPNLYWYRQAAGRGLQLLFYSVGIGQISSEVPQNLSASRPQDRQFILSSKKLLLSDSGFYLCAWSVQGFNEKLFFGSGTQLSVL.

In nucleotides, the CDR3 is TGCGCCAGCAGCCCCAGTGTCGGGGGAGGTCGCAATGAGCAGTTCTTC. Translating gives CASSPSVGGGRNEQFF. V usage is TRBV5-1 and J usage is TRBJ2-1, with D possibly matching TRBD2 (6 bases). This CDR3 has 16 amino acids. Trimming removed 4 bases at V and 6 bases at J, with 20 bases between. Germline V gene data show CDR1 as SGHRS and CDR2 as YFSETQ.

This clone has a single count. This chain uses TRBV20-1 with TRBJ1-4; TRBD1 might be the D (6 bases). CDR1 is DFQATT and CDR2 is SNEGSKA in the germline V gene (reference sequence). The CDR3 consists of 11 residues. V gave up 6 bases and J gave up 10 bases, with 12 bases separating them. Here the CDR3 reads CSAGGAGKLFF. CDR3 bases: TGCAGTGCAGGGGGGGCTGGAAAACTGTTTTTT.

The rearrangement links TRBV4-1 to TRBJ1-2; unclear D gene. Trimming took 0 bases from V and 5 from J, leaving 10 bases between them. Looked up from germline, CDR1 is MGHRA and CDR2 is YSYEKL. The CDR3 totals 14 residues. The CDR3 nucleotides read TGCGCCAGCAGCCAAGATGCAGGTTCTTATGGCTACACCTTC. Translation: CASSQDAGSYGYTF.

Remarks on this clone: The sample carries other DNA sequences with the same CDR3. This sequence joins TRBV14 and TRBJ2-1, with 11 nucleotides matching TRBD2. V was clipped by 3 bases and J by 12 bases; unmatched bases: 4. The CDR3 spans 13 residues. Germline V gene sequence: CDR1 SGHDN, CDR2 FVKESK. DNA for the CDR3: TGTGCCAGCAGCCAGTCCCTAGCGGGAGGGCAGTTCTTC. Amino acids: CASSQSLAGGQFF. The variable domain in full, completed from reference TRBV14 and TRBJ2-1, reads EAGVTQFPSHSVIEKGQTVTLRCDPISGHDNLYWYRRVMGKEIKFLLHFVKESKQDESGMPNNRFLAERTGGTYSTLKVQPAELEDSGVYFCASSQSLAGGQFFGPGTRLTVL.

The gene calls are TRBV5-6 and TRBJ1-1, with D possibly being TRBD1 (6 bases). V shed 1 base and J shed 4 bases, with 17 bases lying between them. The CDR3 has 16 residues. Germline loops: CDR1 SGHDT, CDR2 YYEEEE. The CDR3 protein is CASSLLGQGRGTEAFF. CDR3 coding DNA: TGTGCCAGCAGCTTGTTGGGCCAGGGGAGGGGCACTGAAGCTTTCTTT.

This chain uses TRBV7-3 with TRBJ2-7, with TRBD2 identical over 10 bases. Losses at the gene ends were 5 bases for V and 2 bases for J; bases not matched to a gene: 3. The CDR3 length is 14 residues. Looked up from germline, CDR1 is SGHTA and CDR2 is FQGTGA. The DNA of the CDR3 is TGTGCCAGCAGCAAACTAGCGGGGCCCTACGAGCAGTACTTC. Residues: CASSKLAGPYEQYF. The variable domain in full, with the rest retrieved from reference TRBV7-3 and TRBJ2-7, is GAGVSQTPSNKVTEKGKYVELRCDPISGHTALYWYRQSLGQGPEFLIYFQGTGAADDSGLPNDRFFAVRPEGSVSTLKIQRTERGDSAVYLCASSKLAGPYEQYFGPGTRLTVT.

The chain has TRBV7-3 and TRBJ2-3, with D possibly TRBD2 on 7 matching bases. V lost 5 bases and J lost 0, with 15 bases in between. The CDR3 consists of 16 residues. Germline V gives CDR1 SGHTA, CDR2 FQGTGA. As DNA, the CDR3 is TGTGCCAGCAGCGCTGGGGGAGGGGGTAGCACAGATACGCAGTATTTT. Translation gives CASSAGGGGSTDTQYF.

The chain has TRBV6-1 and TRBJ2-2, with D possibly TRBD2 on 6 matching bases. The length of the CDR3 is 15 residues. CDR1 is MNHNS and CDR2 is SASEGT in the germline V gene. V lost 2 bases to trimming and J lost 3 bases, with 10 bases between them. CDR3 region: CASSELGLHTGELFF. The CDR3 bases are TGTGCCAGCAGTGAACTGGGACTTCACACCGGGGAGCTGTTTTTT.

CDR3 amino acids: CATTLAGGGDTQYF. CDR3 bases: TGTGCCACCACTCTAGCGGGGGGCGGAGATACGCAGTATTTT. This chain connects TRBV19 to TRBJ2-3, with 11 bases that match TRBD2. CDR3 size: 14 residues. V lost 10 bases to trimming and J lost 5 bases; unmatched junction nucleotides: 8. Per germline, CDR1 LNHDA and CDR2 SQIVND (reference sequence).

The V call is TRBV27, the J call TRBJ2-1; 8 bases map to TRBD1. Looked up from germline, CDR1 is MNHEY and CDR2 is SMNVEV (reference sequence). The CDR3 is made up of 15 amino acids. Trimming cost V 6 bases and J 9 bases; bases outside gene matches: 13. Written as DNA, the CDR3 is TGTGCCAGCAGACACACCCCGGGACAGGCTTTTGAGCAGTTCTTC. Encoded protein: CASRHTPGQAFEQFF.

The chain carries TRBV30 and TRBJ1-5; no clear D gene. Trimming cost V 3 bases and J 0 bases, with 9 bases left between them. Germline-derived CDR1 and CDR2 are GTSNPN and SVGIG (reference sequence). The CDR3 has 14 amino acids. CDR3 amino acids: CAWRETDSNQPQHF. The CDR3 coding sequence is TGTGCCTGGAGGGAGACGGATAGCAATCAGCCCCAGCATTTT.

The genes are TRBV5-1 and TRBJ1-4; D is unresolved. The germline CDR1 and CDR2 sequences are SGHRS and YFSETQ. The CDR3 is 13 residues long. V was cut by 2 bases and J by 8 bases, with 10 bases left in between. CDR3 sequence reads: CASSLPTREKLFF. CDR3 sequence (DNA): TGCGCCAGCAGCTTACCGACGCGGGAAAAACTGTTTTTT.

The chain couples TRBV11-2 to TRBJ1-6, with D possibly matching TRBD1 (6 bases). Trimming cost V 5 bases and J 8 bases, with 16 bases left between them. Germline CDR1 and CDR2: SGHAT and FQNNGV. The CDR3 is 15 amino acids. CDR3 DNA sequence: TGTGCCAGCAGCCTCATGACAGGACTAGATTCACCCCTCCACTTT. Translated, it gives CASSLMTGLDSPLHF.

This chain links TRBV6-1 with TRBJ2-7, with TRBD1 matching over 9 bases. Germline V lookup: CDR1 MNHNS, CDR2 SASEGT. V was pared by 1 base and J by 0 bases, with 4 bases of the junction left unmatched. The CDR3 consists of 16 residues. The CDR3: CASSEDEDRGSYEQYF. Here the CDR3 DNA reads TGTGCCAGCAGTGAAGATGAGGACAGGGGCTCCTACGAGCAGTACTTC.

This clone is deemed medium-sized. The chain couples TRBV4-1 to TRBJ2-7; D is possibly TRBD1 (5 bases). Germline V gene lookup returns CDR1 MGHRA and CDR2 YSYEKL. The CDR3 is 16 amino acids. V was pared by 1 base and J by 3 bases, with 16 bases between. CDR3 sequence: CASSQGGTGPHYEQYF. The CDR3 DNA reads as TGCGCCAGCAGCCAAGGTGGAACAGGACCACACTACGAGCAGTACTTC.

The chain is built from TRBV15 and TRBJ2-1; TRBD2 aligns across 11 bases. There are 14 residues in the CDR3. Germline V gives CDR1 LNHNV, CDR2 YYDKDF (reference sequence). V gave up 4 bases and J gave up 6 bases; unmatched junction bases: 2. The CDR3 DNA is TGTGCCACCAGCACGACTAGCGGGGTCAATGAGCAGTTCTTC. It yields the protein CATSTTSGVNEQFF.